One and the same sample provided the 27 T cell receptor beta chains below, sequenced in a study of cytomegalovirus exposure and HLA in healthy donors. The PCR contained 60 Vbeta and 13 Jbeta primers. Profiling relied on immunoSEQ multiplex PCR, and the TCRdb table lists in-frame clones only, not all of them. The repertoire holds some 200,000 clones, with over 70% as singletons. The sequencing input was PBMCs. These TCRs come from a boy aged 2 to 10 in good health and CMV-seronegative.

This clone was detected only a few times. The chain uses TRBV5-6 and TRBJ1-4, with a possible D match to TRBD1 (5 bases). There are 12 residues in the CDR3. Germline V lookup: CDR1 SGHDT, CDR2 YYEEEE. Deletions cut 2 bases from V and 6 bases from J, with 5 bases between. CDR3 nucleotides: TGTGCCAGCAGCTTAGGGGATGAAAAACTGTTTTTT. Protein sequence: CASSLGDEKLFF.

This clone was counted a few times. The V gene is TRBV6-5, the J gene TRBJ1-4, with 9 bases identical to TRBD1. Germline V CDR1 and CDR2: MNHEY, SVGAGI. The CDR3 covers 16 residues. V shed 0 bases, J shed 8 bases, and the junction held 7 bases outside the gene matches. The CDR3 here is CASSYSVGQGGEKLFF. The CDR3 DNA follows: TGTGCCAGCAGTTACTCAGTGGGACAGGGAGGGGAAAAACTGTTTTTT.

The chain combines TRBV6-1 with TRBJ1-2; 7 bases fit TRBD1. The trim removed 7 bases at V and 3 bases at J, leaving 11 bases unmatched. Germline V gives CDR1 MNHNS, CDR2 SASEGT. The CDR3 extends over 15 amino acids. CDR3 DNA: TGTGCCAGCATCCGAAGTCGGGACAGCTACTATGGCTACACCTTC. Translated: CASIRSRDSYYGYTF.

The DNA of the CDR3 is TGTGCCATCACCGGGACAGGTGTCCAGAGCTCCTACAATGAGCAGTTCTTC. Its translation: CAITGTGVQSSYNEQFF. The chain recombines TRBV10-3 with TRBJ2-1; 8 bases match TRBD1. This CDR3 has 17 amino acids. The germline gives CDR1 ENHRY, CDR2 SYGVKD. Losses at the gene ends were 7 bases for V and 0 bases for J; bases not matched to a gene: 11.

The rearrangement joins TRBV7-9 to TRBJ2-7; D is possibly TRBD2 (6 bases). Germline V gene lookup returns CDR1 SEHNR and CDR2 FQNEAQ (reference sequence). This CDR3 spans 15 amino acids. Trimming removed 1 base from V and 2 bases from J, with 12 bases in between. This chain's CDR3 is CASSLGPDYTYEQYF. CDR3 sequence (DNA): TGTGCCAGCAGCTTAGGCCCGGACTACACCTACGAGCAGTACTTC.

V is TRBV29-1 and J is TRBJ2-1; 11 bases agree with TRBD1. The germline gives CDR1 SQVTM, CDR2 ANQGSEA. The CDR3 loop spans 12 amino acids. V shed 6 bases, J shed 6 bases, and the junction held 1 base outside the gene matches. The CDR3 DNA follows: TGCAGCGTAGGACAGGGGGCCAATGAGCAGTTCTTC. Encoded protein: CSVGQGANEQFF.

The rearrangement joins TRBV7-9 to TRBJ1-2, with 9 nucleotides matching TRBD1. Germline loops: CDR1 SEHNR, CDR2 FQNEAQ (reference sequence). With 6 bases clipped from V and 6 bases from J, the junction kept 11 bases outside the gene matches. The CDR3 spans 15 residues. The CDR3 region is CASSQITGGIDGYTF. The DNA for the CDR3 is TGTGCCAGCAGTCAAATCACAGGGGGCATCGATGGCTACACCTTC.

This clone was picked up a small number of times. The chain recombines TRBV11-2 with TRBJ1-2; 7 positions agree with TRBD1. The CDR3 spans 17 residues. V lost 3 bases to trimming and J lost 2 bases; unmatched junction nucleotides: 12. CDR1 SGHAT and CDR2 FQNNGV come from the germline V gene. The CDR3 sequence: CASSFLGRGVWNYGYTF. The CDR3 DNA reads as TGTGCCAGCAGCTTCCTGGGCAGGGGGGTATGGAACTATGGCTACACCTTC.

This chain joins TRBV11-2 and TRBJ2-3; TRBD2 matches at 9 bases. This CDR3 is 15 amino acids long. Looked up from germline, CDR1 is SGHAT and CDR2 is FQNNGV. J was trimmed by 4 bases and V by 0 bases; bases with no gene match: 2. The CDR3 is CASSLERGGADTQYF. The CDR3 DNA sequence: TGTGCCAGCAGCTTAGAGCGGGGGGGGGCAGATACGCAGTATTTT. The whole variable domain, remainder taken from reference TRBV11-2 and TRBJ2-3, is EAGVAQSPRYKIIEKRQSVAFWCNPISGHATLYWYQQILGQGPKLLIQFQNNGVVDDSQLPKDRFSAERLKGVDSTLKIQPAKLEDSAVYLCASSLERGGADTQYFGPGTRLTVL.

The chain has TRBV6-4 and TRBJ1-1; D might be TRBD1 (5 bases). Germline lookup yields CDR1 MRHNA and CDR2 SNTAGT. The CDR3 contains 10 residues. V was cut by 10 bases and J by 6 bases, with 9 bases left in between. CDR3 sequence: CATDSAEAFF. DNA for the CDR3: TGTGCCACCGACAGCGCTGAAGCTTTCTTT.

The rearrangement joins TRBV10-3 to TRBJ1-1, with 8 bases lining up with TRBD1. There are 16 residues in the CDR3. Losses at the gene ends were 5 bases for V and 1 base for J; bases not matched to a gene: 9. Germline CDR1 is ENHRY and CDR2 is SYGVKD. Here the CDR3 reads CAISTDRVGENTEAFF. CDR3 nucleotides: TGTGCCATCAGTACGGACAGGGTAGGGGAGAACACTGAAGCTTTCTTT.

V and J are TRBV15 and TRBJ1-3, with unresolved D. Germline-derived CDR1 and CDR2 are LNHNV and YYDKDF (reference sequence). V lost 1 base, J lost 0 bases, and 10 bases lay in between. CDR3 size: 16 residues. CDR3 bases: TGTGCCACCAGCAGAGTGTTGGGCCTCTCTGGAAACACCATATATTTT. Translated: CATSRVLGLSGNTIYF.

The chain links TRBV27 to TRBJ1-1; tentative D call: TRBD1 (6 bases). In germline, CDR1 is MNHEY, CDR2 SMNVEV (reference sequence). V was pared by 8 bases and J by 5 bases, with 12 bases between. The CDR3 has 12 amino acids. The CDR3 DNA is TGTGCCAGCGGAACAGGGTGGACTGAAGCTTTCTTT. Translating gives CASGTGWTEAFF.

V and J are TRBV6-1 and TRBJ1-2, with TRBD1 matching over 8 bases. Per germline, CDR1 MNHNS and CDR2 SASEGT. The trim removed 7 bases at V and 8 bases at J, leaving 12 bases unmatched. This CDR3 has 14 residues. The CDR3 DNA reads TGTGCCAGCACAGGGGGCGATGCCCTGTGGGGCTACACCTTC. Translating it yields CASTGGDALWGYTF.

There are a few counts of this clone. This rearrangement joins TRBV11-3 to TRBJ2-7, with TRBD2 matching 8 bases. CDR3 length equals 16 residues. The V and J ends lost 6 bases and 2 bases, in that order; junction bases with no gene match: 12. CDR1 and CDR2 (germline): SGHNT, YENEEA. CDR3 region: CASRVQGLGGTYEQYF. DNA for the CDR3: TGTGCCAGCAGAGTACAGGGACTAGGGGGTACCTACGAGCAGTACTTC.

This clone appeared a few times. This chain connects TRBV11-1 to TRBJ2-5; TRBD2 matches at 15 bases. The junction had 6 bases not matched to a gene; V was cut back by 5 bases and J by 5 bases. Germline V lookup: CDR1 SGHAT, CDR2 FQDESV (reference sequence). The CDR3 extends over 16 amino acids. The CDR3 spells CASSPPGLAGGETQYF. The CDR3 DNA is TGTGCCAGCAGCCCCCCGGGACTAGCGGGAGGCGAGACCCAGTACTTC.

This chain uses TRBV11-2 with TRBJ1-3; unclear D gene. V dropped 1 base and J dropped 0 bases, with 16 bases sitting between them. The CDR3 consists of 18 residues. Germline lookup yields CDR1 SGHAT and CDR2 FQNNGV. CDR3 loop: CASSLGYWSRSSGNTIYF. In nucleotides, the CDR3 is TGTGCCAGCAGCTTAGGATACTGGAGCCGGAGCTCTGGAAACACCATATATTTT.

The CDR3: CASSSLGRGAGNTQYF. CDR3 bases: TGTGCCAGCAGTTCCCTGGGGCGGGGGGCCGGGAATACGCAGTATTTT. This chain connects TRBV6-5 to TRBJ2-3; 8 bases line up with TRBD2. Germline values: CDR1 MNHEY, CDR2 SVGAGI. Trimming cost V 4 bases and J 7 bases; bases outside gene matches: 13. The CDR3 spans 16 residues.

The chain carries TRBV18 and TRBJ1-1, with 11 bases that match TRBD1. V trimming: 3 bases; J trimming: 4 bases; junction bases outside the gene matches: 4. Per germline, CDR1 KGHSH and CDR2 LQKENI. The CDR3 is made up of 15 amino acids. The CDR3 nucleotides are TGTGCCAGCTCACCCGGGACAGGGGGAGGCACTGAAGCTTTCTTT. Its translation is CASSPGTGGGTEAFF.

The chain links TRBV6-1 to TRBJ2-5; maybe TRBD1 (5 bases). The DNA end lines up better with TRBJ2-7; the J call may be wrong. Looked up from germline, CDR1 is MNHNS and CDR2 is SASEGT. This CDR3 spans 14 amino acids. CDR3 in amino acids: CASSELAGSYEQYF. CDR3 DNA: TGTGCCAGCAGTGAATTGGCAGGGTCCTACGAGCAGTACTTC.

V is TRBV19 and J is TRBJ1-2; weak D call: TRBD1 (6 bases). This CDR3 is 14 amino acids long. Trimming took off 7 bases at V and 3 bases at J, with 15 bases between the two ends. CDR1 LNHDA and CDR2 SQIVND come from the germline V gene (reference sequence). The CDR3 DNA reads as TGTGCCAGTAAGGAACAGACAGGAGACTATGGCTACACCTTC. Translation: CASKEQTGDYGYTF. Complete variable domain (other parts from reference TRBV19 and TRBJ1-2): DGGITQSPKYLFRKEGQNVTLSCEQNLNHDAMYWYRQDPGQGLRLIYYSQIVNDFQKGDIAEGYSVSREKKESFPLTVTSAQKNPTAFYLCASKEQTGDYGYTFGSGTRLTVV.

The genes are TRBV15 and TRBJ2-1; 9 bases agree with TRBD2. The CDR3 length is 16 residues. The V gene's germline CDR1 is LNHNV and CDR2 YYDKDF (reference sequence). Losses at the gene ends were 3 bases for V and 3 bases for J; bases not matched to a gene: 6. Here the CDR3 reads CATSRVSGGNYNEQFF. As DNA, the CDR3 is TGTGCCACCAGCAGGGTTAGCGGGGGAAACTACAATGAGCAGTTCTTC.

This clone has just a few counts. This chain joins TRBV5-1 and TRBJ2-7, with 7 bases that match TRBD2. There are 17 residues in the CDR3. After removal of 4 bases from V and 7 bases from J, the junction contained 20 bases not matched to a gene. Germline CDR1 reads SGHRS; CDR2 reads YFSETQ. Here the CDR3 DNA reads TGCGCCAGCAGCGTCGGGTTGGGGAGGGAGCTTTCGGGTGAGCAGTACTTC. Amino acid sequence: CASSVGLGRELSGEQYF.

V gene TRBV9 combines with J gene TRBJ2-3; maybe TRBD2 (6 bases). The germline V and J ends were trimmed by 2 bases and 10 bases, with 14 bases remaining between them. The CDR3 extends over 13 amino acids. CDR1 and CDR2 (germline): SGDLS, YYNGEE. The CDR3 region is CASSVGGREAQYF. CDR3 nucleotide sequence: TGTGCCAGCAGCGTGGGGGGACGAGAAGCGCAGTATTTT.

This clone has only a few counts. The chain combines TRBV19 with TRBJ1-1; no definite D call. The length of the CDR3 is 14 residues. Germline assignment: CDR1 LNHDA and CDR2 SQIVND (reference sequence). Between the trimmed V and J ends, which lost 1 base and 1 base, there was a span of 7 bases. CDR3 DNA: TGTGCCAGTAGTATAGGCGGCAGGAACACTGAAGCTTTCTTT. It codes for CASSIGGRNTEAFF.

The V gene is TRBV6-6, the J gene TRBJ1-2, with D tentatively TRBD1 (5 bases). Germline V gives CDR1 MNHNY, CDR2 SVGAGI (reference sequence). V was trimmed by 10 bases and J by 6 bases, leaving 9 bases between them. There are 10 residues in the CDR3. CDR3 region: CAIGTDGYTF. The DNA for the CDR3 is TGTGCCATCGGGACTGATGGCTACACCTTC.

This chain joins TRBV18 and TRBJ2-1; tentative D call: TRBD1 (7 bases). Germline-derived CDR1 and CDR2 are KGHSH and LQKENI. The ends were cut back, 3 bases at V and 7 bases at J, with 13 bases in the middle. This CDR3 comprises 14 residues. CDR3 sequence reads: CASSPNQGGNEQFF. DNA of the CDR3: TGTGCCAGCTCACCTAACCAGGGGGGTAATGAGCAGTTCTTC.